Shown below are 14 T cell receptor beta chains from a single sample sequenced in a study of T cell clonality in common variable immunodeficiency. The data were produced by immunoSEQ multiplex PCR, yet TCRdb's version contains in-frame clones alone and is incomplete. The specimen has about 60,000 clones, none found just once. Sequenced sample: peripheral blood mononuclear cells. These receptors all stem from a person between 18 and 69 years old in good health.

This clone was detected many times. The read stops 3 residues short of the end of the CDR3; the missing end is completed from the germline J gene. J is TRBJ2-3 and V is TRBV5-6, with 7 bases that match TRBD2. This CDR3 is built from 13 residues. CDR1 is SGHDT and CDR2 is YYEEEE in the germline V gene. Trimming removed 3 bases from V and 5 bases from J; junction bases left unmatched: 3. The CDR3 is CASSWGGGDTQYF. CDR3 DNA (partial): TGTGCCAGCAGCTGGGGCGGGGGAGATACG.

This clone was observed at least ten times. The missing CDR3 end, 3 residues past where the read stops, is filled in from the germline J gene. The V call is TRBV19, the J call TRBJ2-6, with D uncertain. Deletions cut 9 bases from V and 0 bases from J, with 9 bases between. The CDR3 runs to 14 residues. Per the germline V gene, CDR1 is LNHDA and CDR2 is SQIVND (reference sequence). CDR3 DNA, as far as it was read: TGTGCCAGCTCTATGAGCTCTGGGGCCAACGTC. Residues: CASSMSSGANV. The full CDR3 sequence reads CASSMSSGANVLTF.

The sequenced part of the CDR3 DNA is TGTGCCAGTAGTATCTCAGGGGCCGCCAACGTTGAA. This gives the protein CASSISGAANVE. The complete CDR3 reads CASSISGAANVEAFF. The chain has TRBV19 and TRBJ1-1; possibly TRBD1 for D (6 bases). From the germline J gene comes the end of the CDR3, since the read stops 3 residues before it. Germline V gives CDR1 LNHDA, CDR2 SQIVND (reference sequence). V was pared by 3 bases and J by 7 bases, with 18 bases between. The CDR3 length is 15 residues.

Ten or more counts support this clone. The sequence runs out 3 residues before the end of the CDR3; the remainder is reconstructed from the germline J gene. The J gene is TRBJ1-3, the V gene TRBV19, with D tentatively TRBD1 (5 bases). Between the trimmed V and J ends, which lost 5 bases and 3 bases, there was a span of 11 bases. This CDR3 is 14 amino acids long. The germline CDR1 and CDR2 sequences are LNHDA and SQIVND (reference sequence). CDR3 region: CASSAGTHGNTIYF. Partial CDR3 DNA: TGTGCCAGTAGTGCGGGGACCCATGGAAACACC.

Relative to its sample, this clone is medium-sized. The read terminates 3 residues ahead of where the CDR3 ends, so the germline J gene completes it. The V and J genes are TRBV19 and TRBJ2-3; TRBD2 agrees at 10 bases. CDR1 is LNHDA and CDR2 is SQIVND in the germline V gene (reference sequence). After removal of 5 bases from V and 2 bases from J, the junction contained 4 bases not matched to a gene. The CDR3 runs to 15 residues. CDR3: CASSGTSGNTDTQYF. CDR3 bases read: TGTGCCAGTAGTGGCACTAGCGGGAACACAGATACG.

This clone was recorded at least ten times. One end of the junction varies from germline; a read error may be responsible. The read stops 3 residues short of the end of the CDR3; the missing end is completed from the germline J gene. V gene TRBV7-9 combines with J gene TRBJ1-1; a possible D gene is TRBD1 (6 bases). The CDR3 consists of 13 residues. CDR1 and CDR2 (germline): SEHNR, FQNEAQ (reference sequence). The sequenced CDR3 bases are TGTGCCAGCAGCTCAGGGGCTCGCACTAAA. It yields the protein CASSSGARTK. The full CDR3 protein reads CASSSGARTKAFF.

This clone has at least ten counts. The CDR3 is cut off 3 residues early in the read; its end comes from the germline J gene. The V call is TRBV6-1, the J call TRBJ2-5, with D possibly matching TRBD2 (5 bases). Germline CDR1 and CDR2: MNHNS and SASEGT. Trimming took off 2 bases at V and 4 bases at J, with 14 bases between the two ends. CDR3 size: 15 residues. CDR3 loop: CASSEFSMRVETQYF. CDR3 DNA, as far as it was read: TGTGCCAGCAGTGAATTCAGTATGAGGGTAGAGACC.

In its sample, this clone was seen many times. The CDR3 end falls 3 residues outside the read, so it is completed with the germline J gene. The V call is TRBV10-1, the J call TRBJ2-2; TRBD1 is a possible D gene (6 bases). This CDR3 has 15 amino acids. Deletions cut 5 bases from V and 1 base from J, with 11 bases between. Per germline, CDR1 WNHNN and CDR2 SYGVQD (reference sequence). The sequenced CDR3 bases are TGCGCCAGCAGTACAGGGCGTTTGAACACCGGGGAG. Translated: CASSTGRLNTGE. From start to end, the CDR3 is CASSTGRLNTGELFF.

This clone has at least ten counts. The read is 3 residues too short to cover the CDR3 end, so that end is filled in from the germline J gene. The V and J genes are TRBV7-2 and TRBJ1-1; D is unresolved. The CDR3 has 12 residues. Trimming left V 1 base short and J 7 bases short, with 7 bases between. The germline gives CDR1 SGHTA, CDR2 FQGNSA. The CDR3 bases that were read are TGTGCCAGCAGCTTAGGAAATAGTGAA. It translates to CASSLGNSE. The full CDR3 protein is CASSLGNSEAFF.

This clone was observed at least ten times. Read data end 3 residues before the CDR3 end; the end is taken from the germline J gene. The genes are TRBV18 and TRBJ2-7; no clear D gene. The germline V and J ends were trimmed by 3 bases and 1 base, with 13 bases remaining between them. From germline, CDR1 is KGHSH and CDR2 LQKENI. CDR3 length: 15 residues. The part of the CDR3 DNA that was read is TGTGCCAGCTCACCTACCTCTATAAGTTCCTACGAG. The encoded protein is CASSPTSISSYE. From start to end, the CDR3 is CASSPTSISSYEQYF.

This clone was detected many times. The sequenced part of the CDR3 DNA is TGCGCCAGCAGCACGACAGCTAACTATGGC. Translation: CASSTTANYG. The full CDR3 reads CASSTTANYGYTF. The rearrangement joins TRBV5-1 to TRBJ1-2; D might be TRBD1 (5 bases). The observed sequence ends 3 residues before the CDR3 terminus, with the missing tail filled in from the germline J gene. Trimming pared 4 bases from V and 0 bases from J, leaving 7 bases between. Germline CDR1 SGHRS, CDR2 YFSETQ. CDR3 length: 13 amino acids.

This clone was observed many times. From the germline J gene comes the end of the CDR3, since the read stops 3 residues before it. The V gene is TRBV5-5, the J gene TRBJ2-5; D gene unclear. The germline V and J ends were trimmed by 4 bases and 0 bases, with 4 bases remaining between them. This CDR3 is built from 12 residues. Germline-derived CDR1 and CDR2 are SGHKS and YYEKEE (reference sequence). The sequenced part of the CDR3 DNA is TGTGCCAGCAGCACAAACCAAGAGACC. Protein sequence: CASSTNQET. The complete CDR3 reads CASSTNQETQYF.

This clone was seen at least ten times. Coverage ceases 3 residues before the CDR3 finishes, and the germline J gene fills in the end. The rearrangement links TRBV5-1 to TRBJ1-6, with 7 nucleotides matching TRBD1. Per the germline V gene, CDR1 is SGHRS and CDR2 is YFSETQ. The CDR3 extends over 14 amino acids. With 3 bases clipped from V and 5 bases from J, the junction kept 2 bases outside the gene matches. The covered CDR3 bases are TGCGCCAGCAGCTCCGGGACAGATAATTCACCC. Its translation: CASSSGTDNSP. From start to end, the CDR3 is CASSSGTDNSPLHF.

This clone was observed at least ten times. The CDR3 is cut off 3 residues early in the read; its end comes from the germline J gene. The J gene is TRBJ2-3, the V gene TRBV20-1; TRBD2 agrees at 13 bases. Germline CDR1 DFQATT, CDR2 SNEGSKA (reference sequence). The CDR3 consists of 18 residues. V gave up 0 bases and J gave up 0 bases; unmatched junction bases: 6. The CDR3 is CSARDRTSGGDSTDTQYF. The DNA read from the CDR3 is TGCAGTGCTAGAGATCGGACTAGCGGGGGCGATAGCACAGATACG.